A single sample is the source of the 23 T cell receptor beta chains below, sequenced in a study of T-cell reconstitution after alpha-beta-depleted transplantation in children. Using unique molecular identifiers, the investigators prepared the TCRbeta library. Using its own MiXCR run on the PCR reads, TCRdb lists one record per CDR3 protein. The repertoire holds a few hundred thousand distinct CDR3 sequences, with about a tenth as singletons. The material was PBMCs, obtained before TCRalphabeta/CD19-depleted stem cell transplant. The source of these receptors is a child less than two years old with acute myeloid leukemia, due to receive a stem cell transplant.

In this sample, this clonotype turned up many times. This chain links TRBV10-2 with TRBJ2-1, with D maybe TRBD2 (6 bases). Trimming cost V 1 base and J 6 bases, with 19 bases left between them. The CDR3 sequence is 17 residues long. Per germline, CDR1 WSHSY and CDR2 SAAADI. The CDR3 here is CASSEYPGTRKSNEQFF. In DNA form, the CDR3 reads TGCGCCAGCAGTGAGTATCCCGGGACTCGCAAATCCAATGAGCAGTTCTTC.

The sample holds many counts of this clonotype. V usage is TRBV7-9 and J usage is TRBJ1-6; 7 bases are shared with TRBD1. Germline-derived CDR1 and CDR2 are SEHNR and FQNEAQ (reference sequence). V lost 5 bases and J lost 6; bases outside the gene matches: 7. CDR3 length: 15 amino acids. This CDR3 reads CASSPYRGGNSPLHF. The CDR3 nucleotides read TGTGCCAGCAGCCCCTACAGGGGTGGTAATTCACCCCTCCACTTT.

V is TRBV28 and J is TRBJ1-2; unclear D gene. Germline V lookup: CDR1 MDHEN, CDR2 SYDVKM. This CDR3 is built from 14 residues. Trimming cost V 5 bases and J 0 bases, with 10 bases left between them. The CDR3 sequence is CASSTTPTNYGYTF. The CDR3 DNA sequence: TGTGCCAGCAGTACAACACCGACTAACTATGGCTACACCTTC.

The chain employs TRBV12-3 or TRBV12-4 and TRBJ1-2; D possibly corresponds to TRBD1 (5 bases). Trimming left V 5 bases short and J 4 bases short, with 14 bases between. The CDR3 has 14 amino acids. CDR3 sequence (DNA): TGTGCCAGCAGTGGGGACGGAATACTCTATGGCTACACCTTC. Residues: CASSGDGILYGYTF.

Here the CDR3 reads CASSPSQTGLAGDNEQFF. The CDR3, as DNA: TGTGCCAGCTCACCTTCCCAAACTGGACTAGCGGGTGACAATGAGCAGTTCTTC. The chain couples TRBV18 to TRBJ2-1, with 11 bases identical to TRBD2. The CDR3 is made up of 18 amino acids. V gave up 3 bases and J gave up 5 bases; unmatched junction bases: 12. Per germline, CDR1 KGHSH and CDR2 LQKENI.

This clonotype has at least ten counts. The chain recombines TRBV30 with TRBJ2-1; 10 bases match TRBD2. Germline-derived CDR1 and CDR2 are GTSNPN and SVGIG (reference sequence). With 4 bases clipped from V and 4 bases from J, the junction kept 1 base outside the gene matches. This CDR3 is built from 13 residues. The CDR3 DNA reads TGTGCCTGGACTAGCGGGGGTTACAATGAGCAGTTCTTC. This codes for CAWTSGGYNEQFF.

With respect to this clonotype: A much bigger clone sits one base away, suggesting this may be a read error. The CDR3 is CASSSFIGSDRPQHF. CDR3 coding DNA: TGTGCCAGCAGCTCCTTTATCGGTTCAGATCGGCCCCAGCATTTT. The rearrangement links TRBV12-3 or TRBV12-4 to TRBJ1-5; the D is unclear. The V end was cut by 6 bases, the J end by 9 bases, with 21 bases between. There are 15 residues in the CDR3.

This clonotype was seen repeatedly, ten times or more. The chain is built from TRBV11-2 and TRBJ2-1; 9 nucleotides align to TRBD1. Losses at the gene ends were 7 bases for V and 7 bases for J; bases not matched to a gene: 11. The CDR3 extends over 15 amino acids. CDR1 is SGHAT, CDR2 FQNNGV, per germline. The CDR3 loop is CASNHWGTGMNEQFF. CDR3 in DNA: TGTGCCAGCAACCATTGGGGGACAGGGATGAATGAGCAGTTCTTC.

Many counts were recorded for this clonotype. The J gene is TRBJ2-1, the V gene TRBV6-2 or TRBV6-3, with 12 bases matching TRBD2. The germline CDR1 and CDR2 sequences are MNHEY and SVGEGT. The ends lost 0 bases at V and 4 bases at J; junction bases unmatched: 4. This CDR3 is built from 17 residues. The CDR3 DNA follows: TGTGCCAGCAGTTACTCGACTAGCGGGGGACAATACAATGAGCAGTTCTTC. Residues: CASSYSTSGGQYNEQFF.

This clonotype was recorded at least ten times. The V call is TRBV27, the J call TRBJ1-1, with 9 positions matching TRBD1. The CDR3 consists of 15 residues. V shed 5 bases and J 11 bases; nucleotides not matched to a gene: 15. The germline CDR1 and CDR2 sequences are MNHEY and SMNVEV (reference sequence). This CDR3 is CASSHRDRAPLSAFF. CDR3 nucleotide sequence: TGTGCCAGCAGTCACCGGGACAGGGCGCCGTTAAGTGCTTTCTTT.

This clonotype was seen repeatedly, ten times or more. V gene TRBV28 combines with J gene TRBJ1-1; D not certain. Trimming shortened V by 6 bases and J by 6 bases, and 8 bases separated the two germline ends. Germline V gene lookup returns CDR1 MDHEN and CDR2 SYDVKM. The CDR3 covers 11 residues. The CDR3, as DNA: TGTGCCAGCAGCGATGCTGCTGAAGCTTTCTTT. This gives the protein CASSDAAEAFF. Complete variable domain (other parts from reference TRBV28 and TRBJ1-1): DVKVTQSSRYLVKRTGEKVFLECVQDMDHENMFWYRQDPGLGLRLIYFSYDVKMKEKGDIPEGYSVSREKKERFSLILESASTNQTSMYLCASSDAAEAFFGQGTRLTVV.

This clonotype appeared many times. The CDR3 sequence is CASSLGPEINEQFF. CDR3 sequence (DNA): TGCGCCAGCAGCTTGGGCCCCGAAATCAATGAGCAGTTCTTC. This rearrangement joins TRBV5-1 to TRBJ2-1, with D uncertain. Germline V gene data show CDR1 as SGHRS and CDR2 as YFSETQ. V was trimmed by 0 bases and J by 6 bases, leaving 10 bases between them. CDR3 length: 14 amino acids.

This clonotype was observed many times. The V gene is TRBV5-1, the J gene TRBJ2-3; the D is unclear. Trimming removed 0 bases at V and 0 bases at J, with 11 bases between. Germline V gene data show CDR1 as SGHRS and CDR2 as YFSETQ. The CDR3 is made up of 16 amino acids. The CDR3 region has the DNA TGCGCCAGCAGCTTGGGAGCCAATCCTAGCACAGATACGCAGTATTTT. This gives the protein CASSLGANPSTDTQYF.

This clonotype showed up just once. This may stem from a read error, because a much larger clone lies one nucleotide away. The chain combines TRBV11-1 with TRBJ2-1; 7 bases match TRBD1. Per germline, CDR1 SGHAT and CDR2 FQDESV (reference sequence). This CDR3 is built from 14 residues. The DNA of the CDR3 is TGTGTCAGCAGCTCTCAACAGGGGTACAATGAGCAGTTCTTC. It is translated as CVSSSQQGYNEQFF.

In its sample, this clonotype was seen many times. CDR3 loop: CASSVTPSEGEKLFF. The CDR3 DNA reads TGTGCCAGCAGCGTAACCCCCTCAGAGGGCGAAAAACTGTTTTTT. The chain links TRBV9 to TRBJ1-4; D is unclear. V shed 1 base and J shed 8 bases, with 15 bases lying between them. This CDR3 spans 15 amino acids. Per germline, CDR1 SGDLS and CDR2 YYNGEE.

The chain employs TRBV5-5 and TRBJ1-2; 7 bases line up with TRBD1. V gave up 2 bases and J gave up 3 bases; unmatched junction bases: 4. Germline CDR1 reads SGHKS; CDR2 reads YYEKEE (reference sequence). The CDR3 spans 14 residues. This CDR3 reads CASSLTGDHYGYTF. CDR3 bases: TGTGCCAGCAGCTTAACAGGGGACCACTATGGCTACACCTTC.

Remarks on this clonotype: Germline is not matched at one junction end, which may reflect a read error. CDR3: CSATSRDSYEQSF. CDR3 DNA: TGCAGTGCAACCTCGAGGGATTCATACGAGCAGTCCTTC. V and J are TRBV20-1 and TRBJ2-7, with D tentatively TRBD2 (5 bases). Germline lookup yields CDR1 DFQATT and CDR2 SNEGSKA (reference sequence). There are 13 residues in the CDR3.

This clonotype was seen repeatedly, ten times or more. This sequence joins TRBV18 and TRBJ2-1, with 10 bases fitting TRBD2. In germline, CDR1 is KGHSH, CDR2 LQKENI. V gave up 3 bases and J gave up 7 bases; unmatched junction bases: 9. The CDR3 extends over 16 amino acids. Here the CDR3 reads CASSPLEAGGPNEQFF. The CDR3 region has the DNA TGTGCCAGCTCACCGCTTGAAGCGGGAGGGCCAAATGAGCAGTTCTTC.

This clonotype was picked up many times. The CDR3 here is CASSYVDTDTQYF. For the CDR3, the DNA is TGTGCCAGCAGTTACGTAGACACAGATACGCAGTATTTT. V and J are TRBV6-5 and TRBJ2-3, with D unclear. With 2 bases removed from V and 2 bases from J, the gap between germline ends came to 5 bases. Germline CDR1 MNHEY, CDR2 SVGAGI. CDR3 size: 13 residues.

In its sample, this clonotype was seen many times. The rearrangement joins TRBV10-3 to TRBJ1-1; TRBD1 might be the D (5 bases). Trimming removed 4 bases at V and 1 base at J, with 10 bases between. The CDR3 has 14 residues. Germline values: CDR1 ENHRY, CDR2 SYGVKD. The CDR3 protein is CAISVAGPNTEAFF. The CDR3 DNA sequence: TGTGCCATCAGTGTGGCAGGGCCGAACACTGAAGCTTTCTTT.

This clonotype was recorded many times. The chain uses TRBV10-3 and TRBJ2-7; D remains ambiguous. The CDR3 runs 14 residues. Germline loops: CDR1 ENHRY, CDR2 SYGVKD. The ends were cut back, 3 bases at V and 5 bases at J, with 14 bases in the middle. CDR3 region: CAISDPERYHEQYF. The CDR3 DNA sequence: TGTGCCATCAGTGACCCCGAGAGATACCACGAGCAGTACTTC.

This clonotype was seen repeatedly, ten times or more. The CDR3 sequence: CASSLSRVGEKLFF. In DNA, the CDR3 is TGTGCCAGCAGTTTATCCAGGGTAGGCGAAAAACTGTTTTTT. V usage is TRBV28 and J usage is TRBJ1-4; TRBD1 is a possible D gene (5 bases). The CDR3 contains 14 residues. V lost 1 base and J 8 bases, leaving 11 bases between the germline ends. Germline loops: CDR1 MDHEN, CDR2 SYDVKM.

This chain connects TRBV6-5 to TRBJ2-3, with a possible D match to TRBD2 (5 bases). V was clipped by 0 bases and J by 1 base, with 11 bases between them. Looked up from germline, CDR1 is MNHEY and CDR2 is SVGAGI. The CDR3 runs to 16 residues. The CDR3 coding sequence is TGTGCCAGCAGTTACTCGAGCGGCCCCGGCACAGATACGCAGTATTTT. It specifies CASSYSSGPGTDTQYF.